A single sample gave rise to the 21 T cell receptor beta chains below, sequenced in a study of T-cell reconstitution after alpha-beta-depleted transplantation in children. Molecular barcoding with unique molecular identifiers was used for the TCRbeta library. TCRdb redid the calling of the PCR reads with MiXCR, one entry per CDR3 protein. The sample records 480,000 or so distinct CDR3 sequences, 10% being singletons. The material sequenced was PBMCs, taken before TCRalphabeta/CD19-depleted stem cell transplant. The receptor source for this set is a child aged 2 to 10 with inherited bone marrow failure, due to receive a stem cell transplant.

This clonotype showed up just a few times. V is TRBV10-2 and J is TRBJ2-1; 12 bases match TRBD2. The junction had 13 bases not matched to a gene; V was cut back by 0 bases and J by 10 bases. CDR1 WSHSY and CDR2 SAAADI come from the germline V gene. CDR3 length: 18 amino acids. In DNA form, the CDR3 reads TGCGCCAGCAGTGAGTCCGGCCTAGCGGGAGGGATGAGCTACGAGCAGTTCTTC. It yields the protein CASSESGLAGGMSYEQFF.

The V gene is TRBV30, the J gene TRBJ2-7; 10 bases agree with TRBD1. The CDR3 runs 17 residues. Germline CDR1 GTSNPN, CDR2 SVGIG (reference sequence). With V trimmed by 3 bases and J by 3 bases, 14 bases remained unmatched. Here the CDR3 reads CAWSPTGTGEVYYEQYF. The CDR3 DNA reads TGTGCCTGGAGCCCAACCGGGACAGGGGAGGTATACTACGAGCAGTACTTC.

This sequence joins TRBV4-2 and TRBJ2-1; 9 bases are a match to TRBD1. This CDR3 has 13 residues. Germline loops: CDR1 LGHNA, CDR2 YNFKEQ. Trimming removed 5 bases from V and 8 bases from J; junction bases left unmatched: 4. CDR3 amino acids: CASSAWTGDEQFF. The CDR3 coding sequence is TGTGCCAGCAGCGCATGGACAGGGGATGAGCAGTTCTTC.

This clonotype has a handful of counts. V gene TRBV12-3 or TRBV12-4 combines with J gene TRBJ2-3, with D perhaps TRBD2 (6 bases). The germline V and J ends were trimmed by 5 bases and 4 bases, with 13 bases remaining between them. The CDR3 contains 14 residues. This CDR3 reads CASSPHTGADTQYF. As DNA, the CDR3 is TGTGCCAGCAGTCCTCACACGGGAGCAGATACGCAGTATTTT.

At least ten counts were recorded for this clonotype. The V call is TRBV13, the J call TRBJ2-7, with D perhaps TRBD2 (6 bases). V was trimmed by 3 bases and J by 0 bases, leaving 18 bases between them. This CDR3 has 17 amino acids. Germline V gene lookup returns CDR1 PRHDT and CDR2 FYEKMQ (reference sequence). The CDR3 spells CASSFEGPGVNSYEQYF. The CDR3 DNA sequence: TGTGCCAGCAGCTTCGAAGGACCGGGAGTCAACTCCTACGAGCAGTACTTC.

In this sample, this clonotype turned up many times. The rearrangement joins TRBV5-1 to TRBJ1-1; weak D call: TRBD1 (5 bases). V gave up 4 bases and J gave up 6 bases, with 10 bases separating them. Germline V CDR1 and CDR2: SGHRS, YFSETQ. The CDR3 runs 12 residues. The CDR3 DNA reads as TGCGCCAGCAGCCCAGGGTACCCTGAAGCTTTCTTT. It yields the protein CASSPGYPEAFF.

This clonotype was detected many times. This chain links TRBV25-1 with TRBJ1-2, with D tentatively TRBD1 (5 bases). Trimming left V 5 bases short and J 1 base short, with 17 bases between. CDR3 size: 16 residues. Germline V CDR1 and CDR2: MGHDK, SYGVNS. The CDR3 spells CASSPRDRTDNYGYTF. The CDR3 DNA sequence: TGTGCCAGCAGTCCCCGGGACCGCACCGATAACTATGGCTACACCTTC.

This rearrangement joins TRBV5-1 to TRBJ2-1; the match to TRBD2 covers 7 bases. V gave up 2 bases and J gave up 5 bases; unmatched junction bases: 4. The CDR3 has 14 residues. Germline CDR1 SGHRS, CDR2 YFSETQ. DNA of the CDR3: TGCGCCAGCAGCTTCCGCGGGGGAAACAATGAGCAGTTCTTC. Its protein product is CASSFRGGNNEQFF.

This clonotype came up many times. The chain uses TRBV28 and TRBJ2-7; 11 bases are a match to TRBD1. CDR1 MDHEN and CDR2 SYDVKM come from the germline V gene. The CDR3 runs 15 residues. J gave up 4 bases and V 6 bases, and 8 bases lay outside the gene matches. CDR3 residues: CASRYGGTGGYEQYF. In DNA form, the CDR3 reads TGTGCCAGCAGGTACGGCGGGACAGGGGGTTACGAGCAGTACTTC.

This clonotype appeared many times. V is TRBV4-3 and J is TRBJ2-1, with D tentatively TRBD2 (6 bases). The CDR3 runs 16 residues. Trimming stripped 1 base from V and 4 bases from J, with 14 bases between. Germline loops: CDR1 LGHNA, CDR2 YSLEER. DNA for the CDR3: TGCGCCAGCAGCCAAGGATATGTAGCGGAGTACAATGAGCAGTTCTTC. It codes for CASSQGYVAEYNEQFF.

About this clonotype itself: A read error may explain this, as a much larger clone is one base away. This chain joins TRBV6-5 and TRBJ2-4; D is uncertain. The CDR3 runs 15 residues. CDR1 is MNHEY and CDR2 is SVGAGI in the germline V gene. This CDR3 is CASSYSGGAKSIQYF. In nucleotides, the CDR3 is TGTGCCAGCAGTTACTCGGGTGGAGCCAAAAGCATTCAGTACTTC.

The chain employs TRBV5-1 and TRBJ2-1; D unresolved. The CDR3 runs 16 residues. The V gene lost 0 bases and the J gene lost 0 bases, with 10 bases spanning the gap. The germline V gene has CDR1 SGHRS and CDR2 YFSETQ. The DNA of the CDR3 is TGCGCCAGCAGCTTGGCTCTCGGAGACTCCTACAATGAGCAGTTCTTC. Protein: CASSLALGDSYNEQFF.

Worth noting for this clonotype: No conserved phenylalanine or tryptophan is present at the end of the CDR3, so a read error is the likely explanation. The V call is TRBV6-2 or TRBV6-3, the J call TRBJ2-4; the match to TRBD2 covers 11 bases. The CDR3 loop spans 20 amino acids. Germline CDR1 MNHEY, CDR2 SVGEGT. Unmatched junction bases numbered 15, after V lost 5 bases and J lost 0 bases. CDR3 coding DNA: TGTGCCAGCAGTACCGGGACTAGCGGCCCGAGGGAGGGAGCCAAAAACATTCAGTACTCC. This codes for CASSTGTSGPREGAKNIQYS.

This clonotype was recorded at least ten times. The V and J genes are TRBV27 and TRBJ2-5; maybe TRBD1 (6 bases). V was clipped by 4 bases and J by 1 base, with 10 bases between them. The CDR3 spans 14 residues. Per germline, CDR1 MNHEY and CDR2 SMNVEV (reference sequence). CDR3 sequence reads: CASSSRTAQETQYF. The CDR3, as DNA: TGTGCCAGCAGTTCCAGGACAGCCCAAGAGACCCAGTACTTC.

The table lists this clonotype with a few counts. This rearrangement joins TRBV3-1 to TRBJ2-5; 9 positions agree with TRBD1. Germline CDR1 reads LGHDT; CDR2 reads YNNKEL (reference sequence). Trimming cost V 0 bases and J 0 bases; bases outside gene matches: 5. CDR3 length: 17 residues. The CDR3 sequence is CASSQEGTGMYQETQYF. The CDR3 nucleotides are TGTGCCAGCAGCCAAGAAGGGACAGGGATGTACCAAGAGACCCAGTACTTC.

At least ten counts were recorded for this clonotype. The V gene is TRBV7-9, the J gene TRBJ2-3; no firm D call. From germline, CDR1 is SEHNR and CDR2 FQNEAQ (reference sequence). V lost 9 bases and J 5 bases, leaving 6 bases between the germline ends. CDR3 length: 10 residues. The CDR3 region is CASMGDTQYF. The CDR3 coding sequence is TGTGCCAGTATGGGAGATACGCAGTATTTT. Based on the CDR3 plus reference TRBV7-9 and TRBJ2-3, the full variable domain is DTGVSQNPRHKITKRGQNVTFRCDPISEHNRLYWYRQTLGQGPEFLTYFQNEAQLEKSRLLSDRFSAERPKGSFSTLEIQRTEQGDSAMYLCASMGDTQYFGPGTRLTVL.

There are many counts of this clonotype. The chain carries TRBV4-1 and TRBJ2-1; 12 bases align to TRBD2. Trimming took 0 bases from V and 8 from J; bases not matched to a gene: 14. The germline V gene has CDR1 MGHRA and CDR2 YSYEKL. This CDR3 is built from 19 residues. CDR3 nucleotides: TGCGCCAGCAGCCAAGAAAGGACGGAAGGACTAGCGGGATGGGATGAGCAGTTCTTC. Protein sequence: CASSQERTEGLAGWDEQFF.

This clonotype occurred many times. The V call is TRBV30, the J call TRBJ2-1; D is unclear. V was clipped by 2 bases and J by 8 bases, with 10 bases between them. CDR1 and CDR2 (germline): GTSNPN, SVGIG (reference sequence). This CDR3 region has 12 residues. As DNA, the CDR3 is TGTGCCTGGAGTCCCCGGTGGCATGAGCAGTTCTTC. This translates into CAWSPRWHEQFF. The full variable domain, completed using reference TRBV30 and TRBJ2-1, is SQTIHQWPATLVQPVGSPLSLECTVEGTSNPNLYWYRQAAGRGLQLLFYSVGIGQISSEVPQNLSASRPQDRQFILSSKKLLLSDSGFYLCAWSPRWHEQFFGPGTRLTVL.

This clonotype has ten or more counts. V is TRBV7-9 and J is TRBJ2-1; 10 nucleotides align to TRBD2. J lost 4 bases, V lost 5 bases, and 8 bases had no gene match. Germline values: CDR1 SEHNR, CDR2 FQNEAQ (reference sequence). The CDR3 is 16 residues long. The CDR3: CASSPPSGGGYNEQFF. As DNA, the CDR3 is TGTGCCAGCAGCCCTCCTAGCGGGGGAGGGTACAATGAGCAGTTCTTC.

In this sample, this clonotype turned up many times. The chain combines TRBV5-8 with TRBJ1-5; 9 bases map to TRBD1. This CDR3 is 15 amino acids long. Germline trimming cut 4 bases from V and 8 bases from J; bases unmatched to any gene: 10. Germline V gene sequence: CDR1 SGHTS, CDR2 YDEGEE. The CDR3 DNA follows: TGTGCCAGCAGCGATTCGGACAGGGGCGGCAAGCCCCAGCATTTT. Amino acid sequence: CASSDSDRGGKPQHF.

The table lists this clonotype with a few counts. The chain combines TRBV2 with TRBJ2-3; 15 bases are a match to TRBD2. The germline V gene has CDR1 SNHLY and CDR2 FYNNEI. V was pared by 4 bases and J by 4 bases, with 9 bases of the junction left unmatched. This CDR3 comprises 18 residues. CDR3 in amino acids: CASSGGLAGGPWADTQYF. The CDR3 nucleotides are TGTGCCAGCAGTGGAGGACTAGCGGGAGGGCCCTGGGCAGATACGCAGTATTTT.